The entry below gives a single T cell receptor beta chain sequence along with its context. The antigen remains unidentified. This sample was taken from a study of vaccination and CD4 T cells after COVID-19. At the level of the study: Overlapping SARS-CoV-2, HCoV-NL63, HCoV-OC43 and HCoV-229E spike peptides stimulated the cells.

Treatment given: roughly 11-day PBMC culture with coronavirus spike peptide pools or control peptides (ViraFEST assay). After expanding antigen-specific T cells with peptide pools, ViraFEST sequenced their TCRs. Trimming cost V 5 bases and J 8 bases, with 7 bases left between them. The CDR3 spans 11 residues. CDR1 is KGHDR and CDR2 is SFDVKD in the germline V gene. Cultured CD4+ T cells had their DNA profiled by the Oncomine TCR Beta short-read assay. MiXCR, run by TCRdb on the PCR reads, gives a single entry per CDR3 protein. The sample has some 17,000 distinct CDR3 sequences, approximately 40% seen once; the top ten hold roughly 12%.

Sequenced input: CD4+ T cells from blood, cultured in vitro. The chain combines TRBV24-1 with TRBJ2-3; weak D call: TRBD1 (6 bases). This sequence was found in a human donor who had recovered from COVID-19. Written as DNA, the CDR3 is TGTGCCACCAGTGCAGGGGCTACGCAGTATTTT. Translating gives CATSAGATQYF.